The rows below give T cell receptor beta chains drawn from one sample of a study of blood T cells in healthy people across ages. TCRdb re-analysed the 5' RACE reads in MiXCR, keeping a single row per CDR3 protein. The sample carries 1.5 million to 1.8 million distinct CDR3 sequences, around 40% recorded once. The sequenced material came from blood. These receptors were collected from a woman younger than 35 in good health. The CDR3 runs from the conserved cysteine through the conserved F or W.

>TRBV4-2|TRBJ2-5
CASSQASRGGETQYF
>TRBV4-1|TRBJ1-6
CASSQGRLTSPLHF
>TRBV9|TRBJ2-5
CASSALPQAVQYF
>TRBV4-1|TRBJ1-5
CASSQVGSRNQPQHF
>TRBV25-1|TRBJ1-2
CASSSSDRDKYGYTF
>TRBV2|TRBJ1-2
CAADRGGNGYTF
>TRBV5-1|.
CASSSRGPGGEQYF
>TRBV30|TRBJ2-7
CAWSGTGANSYEQYF
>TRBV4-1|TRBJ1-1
CASSLDRGIVNTEAFF
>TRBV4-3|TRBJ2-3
CASSQETGGFPDTQYF
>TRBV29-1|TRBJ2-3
CSVERPDTQYF
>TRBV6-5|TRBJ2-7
CASSKTGVGYEQYF
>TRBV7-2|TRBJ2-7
CTSSVGASGYSYEQYF
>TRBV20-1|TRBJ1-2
CSARVRGGEVRDGYTF
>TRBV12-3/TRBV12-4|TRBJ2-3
CASSLAGGNSDTQYF
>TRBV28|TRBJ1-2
CASRIYRDGYGYTF
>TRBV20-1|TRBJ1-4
CSASPRRAGINEKLFF
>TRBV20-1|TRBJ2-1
CSARSAGPGVQFF
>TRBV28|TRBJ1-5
CASSFWGPQHF
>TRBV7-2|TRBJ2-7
CASSARGGGDSYEQYF
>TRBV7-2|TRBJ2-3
CASSSRTSGLPDTQYF
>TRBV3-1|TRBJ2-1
CASSQDRLGGGFREQFF
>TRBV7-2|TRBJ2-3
CASSLGWVPTDTQYF
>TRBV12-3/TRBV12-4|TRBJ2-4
CASSFQGPQYF
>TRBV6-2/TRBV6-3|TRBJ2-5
CASSPFLTDQYF
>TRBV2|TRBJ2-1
CASSDSLAGRPNEQFF
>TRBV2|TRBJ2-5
CASSETGAAIQETQYF
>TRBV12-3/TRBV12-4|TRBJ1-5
CASSPSQTSNQPQHF
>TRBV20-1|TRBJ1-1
CSARGQGDTEAFF
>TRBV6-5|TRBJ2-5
CASSPWTGGSETQYF
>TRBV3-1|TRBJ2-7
CASSQLSGSYEQYF
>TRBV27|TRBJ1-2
CASSDPRTGVNGYTF
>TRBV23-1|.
CASSQSKLQGLYEQYF
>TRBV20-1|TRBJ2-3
CSANTFNTQYF
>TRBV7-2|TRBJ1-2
CASSLDRGLVSGDGYTF
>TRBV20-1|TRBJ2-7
CSPVNRLTSYEQYF
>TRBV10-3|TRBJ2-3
CAISPGTSGADTQYF
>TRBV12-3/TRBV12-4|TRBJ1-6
CASSLVPNNSPLHF
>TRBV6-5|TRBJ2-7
CASSATAGNEQYF
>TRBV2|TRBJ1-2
CASRGGTGVPGNYGYTF
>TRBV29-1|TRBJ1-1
CSVGGVVNTEAFF
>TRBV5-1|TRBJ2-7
CASSLSGGTGFYEQYF
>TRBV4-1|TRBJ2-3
CASSQSTSWDTQYF
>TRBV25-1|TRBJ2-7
CASTSVSYEQYF
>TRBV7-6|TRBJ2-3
CASSLIPSVLDTQYF
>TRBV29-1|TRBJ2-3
CSVENWGSGGTLGDAQYF
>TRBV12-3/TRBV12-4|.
CASTLGGWDQPQYF
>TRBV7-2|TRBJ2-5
CASSPDWDEQYF